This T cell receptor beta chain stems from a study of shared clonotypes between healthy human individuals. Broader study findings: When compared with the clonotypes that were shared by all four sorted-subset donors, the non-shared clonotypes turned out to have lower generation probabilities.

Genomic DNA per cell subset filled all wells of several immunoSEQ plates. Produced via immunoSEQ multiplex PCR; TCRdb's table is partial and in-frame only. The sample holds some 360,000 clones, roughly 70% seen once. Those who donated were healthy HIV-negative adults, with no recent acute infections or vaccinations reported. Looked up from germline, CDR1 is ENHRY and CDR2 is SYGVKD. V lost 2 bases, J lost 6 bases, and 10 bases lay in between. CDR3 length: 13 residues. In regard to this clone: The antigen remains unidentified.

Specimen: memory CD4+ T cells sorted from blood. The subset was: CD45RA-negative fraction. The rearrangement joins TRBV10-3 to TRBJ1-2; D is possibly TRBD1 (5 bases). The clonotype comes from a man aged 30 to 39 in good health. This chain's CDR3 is CAISETTGDGYTF. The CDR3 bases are TGTGCCATCAGTGAGACTACAGGAGATGGCTACACCTTC.